The 14 T cell receptor beta chains in this list originate from one sample, sequenced in a study of response to subunit inactivated influenza vaccine listed by TCRdb under 2018. Receptors were amplified or captured by RT-PCR. Sequencing instrument: Illumina HiSeq 2500. TCRdb trimmed the raw reads at Q25, called clones with MiXCR and kept productive beta chains. Identical CDR3 protein sequences are pooled into one entry, listed with their most common genes and DNA. Recorded for this sample are about 520,000 distinct CDR3 sequences; 25% of them occurred a single time. The leading ten clones occupy under 2.5% of the sample. The sample here was CD4+ T cells sorted from PBMCs, taken roughly 5 days after vaccination. The receptors were gathered from a man aged 45-65 years who received an inactivated influenza vaccine. Donor details come from another sample of the same person, matched by shared clones.

The chain employs TRBV7-9 and TRBJ2-5; D is unclear. CDR1 is SEHNR, CDR2 FQNEAQ, per germline (reference sequence). Trimming shortened V by 8 bases and J by 7 bases, and 11 bases separated the two germline ends. The CDR3 runs 11 residues. The CDR3 sequence is CASVLEWTQYF. The CDR3 DNA reads TGTGCCAGCGTGCTCGAATGGACCCAGTACTTC.

J is TRBJ2-4 and V is TRBV7-2, with D perhaps matching TRBD1 (6 bases). Trimming shortened V by 5 bases and J by 0 bases, and 14 bases separated the two germline ends. This CDR3 region has 16 residues. Germline V gene sequence: CDR1 SGHTA, CDR2 FQGNSA. The CDR3 DNA is TGTGCCAGCAGCCGTCCCGGGACACTAGCCAAAAACATTCAGTACTTC. Protein product: CASSRPGTLAKNIQYF.

V gene TRBV11-2 combines with J gene TRBJ2-7; D is unresolved. The CDR3 runs 16 residues. V dropped 2 bases and J dropped 0 bases, with 14 bases sitting between them. Germline V CDR1 and CDR2: SGHAT, FQNNGV. The CDR3 region has the DNA TGTGCCAGCAGCTTATTCATCACATCGAGCTCCTACGAGCAGTACTTC. This encodes CASSLFITSSSYEQYF.

This chain joins TRBV12-3 or TRBV12-4 and TRBJ2-5, with D maybe TRBD2 (6 bases). V dropped 8 bases and J dropped 10 bases, with 29 bases sitting between them. The CDR3 covers 16 residues. The CDR3 here is CASSPSGGAGGGGQYF. CDR3 DNA: TGTGCCAGCTCCCCCTCCGGCGGGGCCGGGGGTGGGGGCCAGTACTTC.

J is TRBJ1-5 and V is TRBV10-3, with D possibly TRBD1 on 6 matching bases. Germline-derived CDR1 and CDR2 are ENHRY and SYGVKD. Trimming took off 11 bases at V and 3 bases at J, with 14 bases between the two ends. The CDR3 loop spans 13 amino acids. The CDR3 sequence: CASQGQLNQPQHF. In DNA, the CDR3 is TGTGCCTCCCAAGGACAGCTCAATCAGCCCCAGCATTTT.

This chain uses TRBV4-1 with TRBJ2-3; 7 bases map to TRBD2. V lost 2 bases to trimming and J lost 2 bases; unmatched junction nucleotides: 10. The CDR3 covers 17 residues. From germline, CDR1 is MGHRA and CDR2 YSYEKL. The CDR3 bases are TGCGCCAGCAGCCAACATCGGACGGGGGGTTCCACAGATACGCAGTATTTT. Translating it yields CASSQHRTGGSTDTQYF.

This clonotype was picked up a small number of times. The chain has TRBV3-1 and TRBJ1-1, with D maybe TRBD1 (5 bases). The CDR3 is 15 residues long. CDR1 LGHDT and CDR2 YNNKEL come from the germline V gene (reference sequence). V shed 1 base and J shed 2 bases, with 11 bases lying between them. CDR3: CASSQVGLSNTEAFF. The CDR3, as DNA: TGTGCCAGCAGCCAAGTGGGGCTTTCAAACACTGAAGCTTTCTTT.

The chain carries TRBV24-1 and TRBJ1-5; no clear D. Germline CDR1 KGHDR, CDR2 SFDVKD. This CDR3 is built from 12 residues. V was shortened by 4 bases and J by 4 bases, with 4 bases between the two germline ends. The CDR3: CATSEPNQPQHF. The CDR3, as DNA: TGTGCCACCAGTGAACCGAATCAGCCCCAGCATTTT.

V gene TRBV6-2 or TRBV6-3 combines with J gene TRBJ1-6, with D perhaps matching TRBD1 (6 bases). From germline, CDR1 is MNHEY and CDR2 SVGEGT. With 8 bases removed from V and 8 bases from J, the gap between germline ends came to 13 bases. The CDR3 is made up of 13 amino acids. The DNA of the CDR3 is TGTGCCAGCTTGGACAGCCAATATTCACCCCTCCACTTT. As protein: CASLDSQYSPLHF.

This clonotype showed up just once. The chain recombines TRBV7-9 with TRBJ2-1, with 13 nucleotides matching TRBD2. This CDR3 is 17 amino acids long. The V gene's germline CDR1 is SEHNR and CDR2 FQNEAQ (reference sequence). After removal of 6 bases from V and 8 bases from J, the junction contained 13 bases not matched to a gene. The CDR3 sequence is CASRPGPGTSGIHEQFF. The CDR3 nucleotides are TGTGCCAGCAGACCTGGTCCCGGGACTAGCGGGATCCATGAGCAGTTCTTC.

The gene calls are TRBV7-2 and TRBJ2-3, with D tentatively TRBD1 (5 bases). This CDR3 comprises 16 residues. Between the trimmed V and J ends, which lost 6 bases and 5 bases, there was a span of 21 bases. CDR1 is SGHTA, CDR2 FQGNSA, per germline. The CDR3 is CASSSRVWGPGDTQYF. CDR3 bases: TGTGCCAGCAGTTCCAGGGTTTGGGGCCCTGGAGATACGCAGTATTTT.

This clonotype came up a few times. The rearrangement joins TRBV20-1 to TRBJ1-1; D remains unclear. Germline V gene sequence: CDR1 DFQATT, CDR2 SNEGSKA (reference sequence). The germline V and J ends were trimmed by 6 bases and 3 bases, with 17 bases remaining between them. CDR3 length: 14 amino acids. The CDR3 loop is CSASEWEGDTEAFF. The CDR3 nucleotides are TGCAGTGCCAGCGAATGGGAGGGAGACACTGAAGCTTTCTTT.

This sequence joins TRBV20-1 and TRBJ2-1; D is perhaps TRBD2 (6 bases). CDR1 DFQATT and CDR2 SNEGSKA come from the germline V gene (reference sequence). There are 14 residues in the CDR3. V was cut by 2 bases and J by 6 bases, with 14 bases left in between. The CDR3 DNA is TGCAGTGCTAGACTACAGACTAGTCTCAATGAGCAGTTCTTC. This translates into CSARLQTSLNEQFF.

The chain links TRBV29-1 to TRBJ2-1; 9 bases match TRBD1. The V gene's germline CDR1 is SQVTM and CDR2 ANQGSEA. V lost 6 bases and J lost 4; bases outside the gene matches: 10. The CDR3 is made up of 15 amino acids. The CDR3, as DNA: TGCAGCGTCGAGAGACAGGGGGGTTTGTACAATGAGCAGTTCTTC. It translates to CSVERQGGLYNEQFF.